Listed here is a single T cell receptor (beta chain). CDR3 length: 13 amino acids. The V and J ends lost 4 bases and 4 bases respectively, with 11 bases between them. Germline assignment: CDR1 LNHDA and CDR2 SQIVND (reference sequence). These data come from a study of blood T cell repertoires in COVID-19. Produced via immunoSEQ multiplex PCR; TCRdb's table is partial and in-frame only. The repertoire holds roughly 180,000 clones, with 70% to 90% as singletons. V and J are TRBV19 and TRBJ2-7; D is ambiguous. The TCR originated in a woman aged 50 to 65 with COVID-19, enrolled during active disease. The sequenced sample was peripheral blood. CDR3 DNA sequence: TGTGCCAGTAGTAAACAGAGAGAATACGAGCAGTACTTC. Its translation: CASSKQREYEQYF.